Sequencing of this T cell receptor beta chain was carried out in a study of cytomegalovirus exposure and HLA in healthy donors. V trimming: 5 bases; J trimming: 7 bases; junction bases outside the gene matches: 9. Germline values: CDR1 LNHDA, CDR2 SQIVND (reference sequence). The CDR3 covers 15 residues. Researchers ran the PCR with 60 Vbeta and 13 Jbeta primers. Clones were sequenced by immunoSEQ multiplex PCR, and TCRdb holds only the in-frame ones, with some missing. The top ten hold roughly 8.7% of the sample, which has under 45,000 clones, around 62% seen once. In the case of this clone: As yet, its antigen is unknown.

Study observations and caveats: With later analysis, a missense DCLRE1C variant became linked to TCR beta V- and J-gene trimming. Across donors, presence/absence analyses took sequencing depth to be roughly uniform.

This rearrangement joins TRBV19 to TRBJ1-5; 9 positions match TRBD1. Sequencing input: PBMCs. The receptor comes from a human donor in good health. CDR3 loop: CASSGNRDRVQPQHF. CDR3 sequence (DNA): TGTGCCAGTAGTGGAAACCGGGACAGGGTCCAGCCCCAGCATTTT.